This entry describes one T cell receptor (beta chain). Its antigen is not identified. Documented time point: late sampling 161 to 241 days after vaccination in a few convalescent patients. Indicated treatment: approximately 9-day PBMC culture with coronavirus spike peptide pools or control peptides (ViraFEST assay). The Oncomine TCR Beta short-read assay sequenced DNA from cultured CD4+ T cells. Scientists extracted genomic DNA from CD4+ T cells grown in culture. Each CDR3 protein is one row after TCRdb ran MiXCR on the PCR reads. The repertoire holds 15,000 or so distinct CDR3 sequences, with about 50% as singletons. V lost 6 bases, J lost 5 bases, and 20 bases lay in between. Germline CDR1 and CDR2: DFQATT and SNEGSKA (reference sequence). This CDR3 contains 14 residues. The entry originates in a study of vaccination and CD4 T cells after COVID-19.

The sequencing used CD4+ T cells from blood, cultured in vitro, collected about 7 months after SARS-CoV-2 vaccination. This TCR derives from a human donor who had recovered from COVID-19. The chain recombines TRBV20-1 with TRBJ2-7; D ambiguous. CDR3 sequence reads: CSAKKQTWFDEQYF. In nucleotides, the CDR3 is TGCAGTGCCAAGAAACAGACATGGTTCGACGAGCAGTACTTC.